A single sample gave rise to the 7 T cell receptor beta chains below, sequenced in a study of Graves' ophthalmopathy and Graves' hyperthyroidism. The TCR beta CDR3 regions underwent amplification from RNA transcripts. Second-round multiplex PCR came after a first-round RT-PCR that employed HTBI primers. TCRdb ran MiXCR on the multiplex PCR reads and lists one entry per CDR3 protein. The sample lists approximately 50,000 distinct CDR3 sequences, 50% seen once, with approximately 23% in the top ten. Input material: peripheral blood. These receptors were obtained from an adult man with Graves' ophthalmopathy.

The sample holds many counts of this clonotype. The chain has TRBV2 and TRBJ2-1, with no clear D. Germline V gene data show CDR1 as SNHLY and CDR2 as FYNNEI. CDR3 length: 15 amino acids. V was trimmed by 3 bases and J by 4 bases, leaving 13 bases between them. The CDR3 region is CASSDPALGYNEQFF. CDR3 DNA: TGTGCCAGCAGTGACCCCGCCTTGGGGTACAATGAGCAGTTCTTC.

The J gene is TRBJ2-7, the V gene TRBV29-1; TRBD1 matches 12 bases. The CDR3 is 12 residues long. V lost 7 bases to trimming and J lost 5 bases; unmatched junction nucleotides: 3. Germline loops: CDR1 SQVTM, CDR2 ANQGSEA. The DNA of the CDR3 is TGCAGCGGGGGACAGGGGGCACACGAGCAGTACTTC. This sequence encodes CSGGQGAHEQYF.

In its sample, this clonotype was seen many times. The chain employs TRBV9 and TRBJ2-3; D uncertain. Between the trimmed V and J ends, which lost 0 bases and 3 bases, there was a span of 14 bases. Germline V gives CDR1 SGDLS, CDR2 YYNGEE. CDR3 length: 16 residues. The CDR3 is CASSVEAGRSTDTQYF. DNA for the CDR3: TGTGCCAGCAGCGTAGAAGCCGGGCGGTCGACAGATACGCAGTATTTT. The full variable domain, with the rest looked up from reference TRBV9 and TRBJ2-3, is DSGVTQTPKHLITATGQRVTLRCSPRSGDLSVYWYQQSLDQGLQFLIQYYNGEERAKGNILERFSAQQFPDLHSELNLSSLELGDSALYFCASSVEAGRSTDTQYFGPGTRLTVL.

This clonotype was detected ten times or more. The chain joins TRBV5-8 to TRBJ2-3; 8 bases line up with TRBD1. The CDR3 runs to 13 residues. Germline V gene sequence: CDR1 SGHTS, CDR2 YDEGEE. The V gene end was trimmed by 6 bases and the J gene end by 4 bases; junction bases not matched to a gene: 4. In DNA form, the CDR3 reads TGTGCCAGCACCCAGACAGGGGCAGATACGCAGTATTTT. This sequence encodes CASTQTGADTQYF.

There are many counts of this clonotype. V and J are TRBV2 and TRBJ2-6; D gene unclear. In germline, CDR1 is SNHLY, CDR2 FYNNEI. The CDR3 contains 16 residues. Trimming took 4 bases from V and 0 from J, leaving 10 bases between them. The CDR3 DNA reads TGTGCCAGCAGTGCCGAAGCAAACTCTGGGGCCAACGTCCTGACTTTC. It codes for CASSAEANSGANVLTF.

In its sample, this clonotype was seen once. This sequence joins TRBV19 and TRBJ2-2; TRBD2 might be the D (6 bases). Germline assignment: CDR1 LNHDA and CDR2 SQIVND (reference sequence). Trimming removed 7 bases from V and 3 bases from J, with 15 bases in between. This CDR3 is built from 15 residues. CDR3 protein: CASTLGRRDTGELFF. The CDR3 nucleotides are TGTGCCAGTACCTTGGGTAGGAGGGACACCGGGGAGCTGTTTTTT.

The gene calls are TRBV9 and TRBJ1-2, with D perhaps TRBD1 (5 bases). The CDR3 consists of 15 residues. V was cut by 1 base and J by 2 bases, with 12 bases left in between. Per germline, CDR1 SGDLS and CDR2 YYNGEE. The CDR3 DNA is TGTGCCAGCAGCGTAAGACACGACAGCAACTATGGCTACACCTTC. Translating gives CASSVRHDSNYGYTF.